The 21 T cell receptor beta chains listed next were all sequenced from one sample in a study of naive and memory T cell subsets. The beta constant-region primer was an equimolar mix of two oligonucleotides covering TRBC1 and TRBC2. One entry per CDR3 protein, called by TCRdb with MiXCR from the UMI-ligation and nested PCR reads. Of about 35,000 distinct CDR3 sequences listed, 10% to 15% are singletons. The sample comprised effector memory CD4+ T cells from blood. Stated subset: effector memory, CD45RA- CD27-. These receptors came from a human donor in good health.

The chain links TRBV28 to TRBJ2-5, with D uncertain. Looked up from germline, CDR1 is MDHEN and CDR2 is SYDVKM. This CDR3 is 13 amino acids long. The V end was cut by 2 bases, the J end by 5 bases, with 9 bases between. The CDR3: CASSLEVRETQYF. CDR3 coding DNA: TGTGCCAGCAGTTTAGAGGTCAGGGAGACCCAGTACTTC. The variable domain in full, with the rest retrieved from reference TRBV28 and TRBJ2-5, is DVKVTQSSRYLVKRTGEKVFLECVQDMDHENMFWYRQDPGLGLRLIYFSYDVKMKEKGDIPEGYSVSREKKERFSLILESASTNQTSMYLCASSLEVRETQYFGPGTRLLVL.

The chain couples TRBV9 to TRBJ1-2; a possible D gene is TRBD1 (5 bases). Trimming shortened V by 0 bases and J by 4 bases, and 10 bases separated the two germline ends. Germline V gives CDR1 SGDLS, CDR2 YYNGEE. The CDR3 runs 14 residues. CDR3 amino acids: CASSVGTRSYGYTF. CDR3 coding DNA: TGTGCCAGCAGCGTAGGGACAAGATCCTATGGCTACACCTTC.

This chain connects TRBV7-2 to TRBJ2-1; tentative D call: TRBD2 (5 bases). The length of the CDR3 is 13 residues. Trimming left V 3 bases short and J 10 bases short, with 13 bases between. Germline V gene data show CDR1 as SGHTA and CDR2 as FQGNSA. The CDR3 loop reads CASSFNEGVEQFF. The CDR3 DNA follows: TGTGCCAGCAGCTTTAATGAGGGAGTGGAGCAGTTCTTC.

This clonotype was picked up many times. This chain uses TRBV11-3 with TRBJ2-7, with 7 bases matching TRBD1. This CDR3 spans 14 amino acids. The junction had 4 bases not matched to a gene; V was cut back by 3 bases and J by 2 bases. The germline gives CDR1 SGHNT, CDR2 YENEEA. The CDR3 sequence: CASSFRDSPYEQYF. CDR3 DNA sequence: TGTGCCAGCAGCTTCCGGGACAGTCCCTACGAGCAGTACTTC.

This clonotype appeared many times. The J gene is TRBJ2-6, the V gene TRBV18, with D maybe TRBD1 (6 bases). Per germline, CDR1 KGHSH and CDR2 LQKENI. Trimming removed 4 bases at V and 0 bases at J, with 10 bases between. This CDR3 region has 16 residues. The CDR3 nucleotides read TGTGCCAGCTCACAGGGGGTCTTCTCTGGGGCCAACGTCCTGACTTTC. The encoded protein is CASSQGVFSGANVLTF.

This clonotype was seen repeatedly, ten times or more. This chain connects TRBV20-1 to TRBJ2-4; D is uncertain. Germline loops: CDR1 DFQATT, CDR2 SNEGSKA (reference sequence). Trimming shortened V by 6 bases and J by 0 bases, and 15 bases separated the two germline ends. This CDR3 is built from 15 residues. The chain's CDR3 is CSAEDAEVAKNIQYF. The CDR3, as DNA: TGCAGTGCAGAAGACGCGGAAGTAGCCAAAAACATTCAGTACTTC.

This clonotype was recorded a few times. The chain recombines TRBV13 with TRBJ2-3; TRBD2 matches at 10 bases. The junction had 3 bases not matched to a gene; V was cut back by 1 base and J by 5 bases. Germline CDR1 and CDR2: PRHDT and FYEKMQ (reference sequence). The CDR3 spans 15 residues. CDR3 residues: CASSLAASGRDTQYF. CDR3 nucleotide sequence: TGTGCCAGCAGCTTAGCGGCTAGCGGGAGAGATACGCAGTATTTT.

This clonotype was counted a few times. The V and J genes are TRBV6-4 and TRBJ1-1, with a possible D match to TRBD1 (5 bases). The CDR3 runs to 14 residues. Between the trimmed V and J ends, which lost 6 bases and 3 bases, there was a span of 14 bases. Germline V gene data show CDR1 as MRHNA and CDR2 as SNTAGT. The CDR3 sequence: CASRLKGSDTEAFF. In nucleotides, the CDR3 is TGTGCCAGCAGACTTAAGGGGTCCGACACTGAAGCTTTCTTT.

This clonotype was counted at least ten times. The chain links TRBV24-1 to TRBJ2-7, with TRBD2 matching over 9 bases. The germline CDR1 and CDR2 sequences are KGHDR and SFDVKD. The junction had 16 bases not matched to a gene; V was cut back by 0 bases and J by 5 bases. The length of the CDR3 is 19 residues. DNA for the CDR3: TGTGCCACCAGTGATTTGGATCCGCTAGCGGGACCCTCCCAGGACGAGCAGTACTTC. Its protein product is CATSDLDPLAGPSQDEQYF.

This clonotype was seen only a few times. The chain is built from TRBV6-2 or TRBV6-3 and TRBJ2-1; 11 positions match TRBD2. CDR3 size: 15 residues. In germline, CDR1 is MNHEY, CDR2 SVGEGT. Trimming removed 5 bases from V and 5 bases from J; junction bases left unmatched: 5. The CDR3 loop is CASSPSGRSNNEQFF. CDR3 nucleotide sequence: TGTGCCAGCAGTCCTAGCGGGAGGTCCAACAATGAGCAGTTCTTC.

The CDR3 DNA reads as TGTGCCAGCAGTCGACAGGGGCCTTCCTACGAGCAGTACTTC. Translated, it gives CASSRQGPSYEQYF. The chain joins TRBV28 to TRBJ2-7; 8 positions agree with TRBD1. The CDR3 loop spans 14 amino acids. Unmatched junction bases numbered 4, after V lost 5 bases and J lost 1 base. Germline V gives CDR1 MDHEN, CDR2 SYDVKM.

The CDR3 reads CASSSTGGRGTEAFF. CDR3 DNA: TGTGCCAGCAGCTCCACGGGGGGGCGAGGTACTGAAGCTTTCTTT. The chain has TRBV11-3 and TRBJ1-1; D is perhaps TRBD1 (6 bases). The CDR3 has 15 residues. V lost 4 bases to trimming and J lost 5 bases, with 17 bases between them. CDR1 and CDR2 from the germline V gene are SGHNT and YENEEA.

The chain carries TRBV3-1 and TRBJ1-2; 11 bases are a match to TRBD1. This CDR3 region has 15 residues. Germline values: CDR1 LGHDT, CDR2 YNNKEL (reference sequence). The trim removed 0 bases at V and 5 bases at J, leaving 2 bases unmatched. The CDR3: CASSQEGQGGYGYTF. The DNA for the CDR3 is TGTGCCAGCAGCCAAGAGGGACAGGGGGGGTATGGCTACACCTTC. Complete variable domain (other parts from reference TRBV3-1 and TRBJ1-2): DTAVSQTPKYLVTQMGNDKSIKCEQNLGHDTMYWYKQDSKKFLKIMFSYNNKELIINETVPNRFSPKSPDKAHLNLHINSLELGDSAVYFCASSQEGQGGYGYTFGSGTRLTVV.

This chain links TRBV29-1 with TRBJ2-4; maybe TRBD2 (5 bases). The germline CDR1 and CDR2 sequences are SQVTM and ANQGSEA. The ends were cut back, 5 bases at V and 0 bases at J, with 11 bases in the middle. The CDR3 runs 14 residues. CDR3: CSVLGVLAKNIQYF. CDR3 sequence (DNA): TGCAGCGTTCTGGGAGTGCTAGCCAAAAACATTCAGTACTTC. The entire variable domain, with the rest obtained from reference TRBV29-1 and TRBJ2-4, is as follows: SAVISQKPSRDICQRGTSLTIQCQVDSQVTMMFWYRQQPGQSLTLIATANQGSEATYESGFVIDKFPISRPNLTFSTLTVSNMSPEDSSIYLCSVLGVLAKNIQYFGAGTRLSVL.

Many counts were recorded for this clonotype. The gene calls are TRBV7-2 and TRBJ2-1, with TRBD2 matching 12 bases. V dropped 7 bases and J dropped 4; count of bases not matched to a gene: 5. The CDR3 is made up of 15 amino acids. Germline CDR1 is SGHTA and CDR2 is FQGNSA. The CDR3: CASTQGLAGYNEQFF. CDR3 DNA: TGTGCCAGCACTCAAGGACTAGCGGGGTACAATGAGCAGTTCTTC. The full variable domain, with the rest looked up from reference TRBV7-2 and TRBJ2-1, is GAGVSQSPSNKVTEKGKDVELRCDPISGHTALYWYRQSLGQGLEFLIYFQGNSAPDKSGLPSDRFSAERTGGSVSTLTIQRTQQEDSAVYLCASTQGLAGYNEQFFGPGTRLTVL.

This chain joins TRBV14 and TRBJ2-1; D uncertain. V was pared by 4 bases and J by 6 bases, with 10 bases between. The CDR3 is 13 residues long. Looked up from germline, CDR1 is SGHDN and CDR2 is FVKESK. This CDR3 reads CASSPLGVNEQFF. Here the CDR3 DNA reads TGTGCCAGCAGCCCTCTAGGTGTCAATGAGCAGTTCTTC.

The chain carries TRBV5-1 and TRBJ2-3, with TRBD2 matching over 14 bases. CDR3 length: 19 residues. In germline, CDR1 is SGHRS, CDR2 YFSETQ. Trimming cost V 4 bases and J 0 bases; bases outside gene matches: 10. The CDR3 region is CASSPWTSGRSPSTDTQYF. CDR3 nucleotide sequence: TGCGCCAGCAGCCCGTGGACTAGCGGGAGGTCGCCCAGCACAGATACGCAGTATTTT.

In this sample, this clonotype turned up a few times. V is TRBV29-1 and J is TRBJ2-3; D ambiguous. Trimming cost V 4 bases and J 0 bases, with 11 bases left between them. The germline CDR1 and CDR2 sequences are SQVTM and ANQGSEA. CDR3 length equals 14 residues. The CDR3 is CSVGTGTSTDTQYF. For the CDR3, the DNA is TGCAGCGTTGGTACGGGCACTAGCACAGATACGCAGTATTTT.

Worth noting for this clonotype: Since a much larger clone is just one base distant, this may be a read error. The chain uses TRBV27 and TRBJ2-7; a possible D gene is TRBD2 (6 bases). The CDR3 extends over 13 amino acids. The germline gives CDR1 MNHEY, CDR2 SMNVEV (reference sequence). The V gene lost 5 bases and the J gene lost 3 bases, with 11 bases spanning the gap. CDR3 residues: CASSGGKNYEQYF. CDR3 coding DNA: TGTGCCAGCAGTGGGGGGAAAAACTACGAGCAGTACTTC.

V and J are TRBV4-1 and TRBJ2-7; TRBD2 agrees at 7 bases. The V and J ends lost 0 bases and 0 bases, in that order; junction bases with no gene match: 8. Germline values: CDR1 MGHRA, CDR2 YSYEKL. The CDR3 is 17 amino acids. The CDR3 nucleotides read TGCGCCAGCAGCCAAGACCCGGGGAGGGTTCGCTCCTACGAGCAGTACTTC. Translating it yields CASSQDPGRVRSYEQYF.

This clonotype was counted only a few times. The chain employs TRBV20-1 and TRBJ1-2; D gene unclear. CDR3 size: 13 residues. Germline loops: CDR1 DFQATT, CDR2 SNEGSKA (reference sequence). V was shortened by 5 bases and J by 5 bases, with 15 bases between the two germline ends. The CDR3, as DNA: TGCAGTGCTTCACGGGAGCAGATTTATGGCTACACCTTC. This encodes CSASREQIYGYTF.